The 14 T cell receptor beta chains in this list originate from one sample, sequenced in a study of vaccination effects on CD4 cells after COVID-19 (dated 2022 in TCRdb). Library creation used the immunoSEQ multiplex PCR assay. Sourced from immuneACCESS, this table was stored by TCRdb with only in-frame sequences that have V and J called. A share of the clones is absent; for the studies checked, an unresolved V gene accounts for under half, and the remainder has no known explanation. The sample has some 30,000 clones on record, roughly four fifths of them singletons. About 1.6% of the sample goes to the ten largest clones. These TCRs are of unknown antigen specificity. The ViraFEST assay stimulated PBMC with viral peptide pools and then used TCR sequencing to identify antigen-specific CD4+ T cell clonotypes by expansion. After less than 13 days of culture, CD4+ T cells were isolated with the EasySep CD4+ T cell isolation kit. Each participant got two doses of an mRNA SARS-CoV-2 vaccine, either BNT162b2 or mRNA-1273.

Sequencing was performed on CD4+ T cells from PBMCs cultured with HCoV-NL63 spike peptides, taken after COVID-19 vaccination. The sample's cell subset or site, from its label and the paper: HCoV-NL63 spike overlapping peptide pool stimulation. Source of these receptors: a human donor who received a COVID-19 vaccine. Some clones in this sample may be carry-over from other donors' samples.

CDR3 residues: CASSIEPGTSGNTIYF. CDR3 nucleotides: TGTGCCAGTAGTATAGAACCAGGGACGTCTGGAAACACCATATATTTT. The chain is built from TRBV19 and TRBJ1-3; D perhaps matches TRBD1 (5 bases). The germline CDR1 and CDR2 sequences are LNHDA and SQIVND (reference sequence). This CDR3 has 16 residues. V was cut by 0 bases and J by 1 base, with 10 bases left in between.

The genes are TRBV6-4 and TRBJ2-7, with 11 nucleotides matching TRBD2. The trim removed 5 bases at V and 7 bases at J, leaving 13 bases unmatched. Germline V lookup: CDR1 MRHNA, CDR2 SNTAGT. This CDR3 spans 16 amino acids. This CDR3 reads CASSTTFSGGAEEQYV. The DNA of the CDR3 is TGTGCCAGCAGTACAACCTTTAGCGGGGGGGCTGAGGAGCAGTACGTC.

V is TRBV30 and J is TRBJ2-1; D may correspond to TRBD1 or TRBD2 (5 bases each). The CDR3 loop spans 15 amino acids. V was clipped by 5 bases and J by 4 bases, with 18 bases between them. CDR1 and CDR2 from the germline V gene are GTSNPN and SVGIG (reference sequence). The CDR3 bases are TGTGCCTGGGGTCCCCCGGGGCTAATATACAATGAGCAGTTCTTC. Encoded protein: CAWGPPGLIYNEQFF.

V gene TRBV4-3 combines with J gene TRBJ2-3; TRBD1 is a possible D gene (6 bases). V was clipped by 0 bases and J by 0 bases, with 10 bases between them. CDR1 is LGHNA and CDR2 is YSLEER in the germline V gene. CDR3 length: 16 amino acids. Here the CDR3 reads CASSQEGGSSTDTQYF. CDR3 coding DNA: TGCGCCAGCAGCCAAGAAGGGGGTTCCAGCACAGATACGCAGTATTTT.

This chain joins TRBV7-2 and TRBJ1-5, with D unresolved. V was trimmed by 3 bases and J by 3 bases, leaving 9 bases between them. This CDR3 has 14 amino acids. From germline, CDR1 is SGHTA and CDR2 FQGNSA. CDR3 DNA sequence: TGTGCCAGCAGCTTGCAAGGGTCCAATCAGCCCCAGCATTTT. It is translated as CASSLQGSNQPQHF.

The chain employs TRBV6-5 and TRBJ1-4; 8 positions match TRBD1. Germline CDR1 is MNHEY and CDR2 is SVGAGI. The CDR3 covers 14 residues. The trim removed 2 bases at V and 7 bases at J, leaving 3 bases unmatched. CDR3 sequence: CASSYGQGSEKLFF. CDR3 DNA: TGTGCCAGCAGTTACGGACAGGGAAGTGAAAAACTGTTTTTT.

CDR3 sequence reads: CASSRDQAVNTDTQYF. Written as DNA, the CDR3 is TGTGCCAGCAGCCGAGACCAAGCGGTGAACACAGATACGCAGTATTTT. The J gene is TRBJ2-3, the V gene TRBV7-8, with a weak D call TRBD2 (5 bases). The CDR3 loop spans 16 amino acids. CDR1 is SGHVS, CDR2 FQNEAQ, per germline. V was cut by 5 bases and J by 2 bases, with 17 bases left in between.

V gene TRBV27 combines with J gene TRBJ2-3, with TRBD2 matching 9 bases. Germline CDR1 MNHEY, CDR2 SMNVEV (reference sequence). CDR3 length: 16 amino acids. Trimming cost V 3 bases and J 0 bases; bases outside gene matches: 4. The CDR3 loop is CASSFSGGFSTDTQYF. DNA of the CDR3: TGTGCCAGCAGTTTCAGCGGGGGGTTCAGCACAGATACGCAGTATTTT.

V and J are TRBV12-3 or TRBV12-4 and TRBJ1-5, with D perhaps TRBD1 (6 bases). CDR3 length equals 13 residues. Trimming shortened V by 6 bases and J by 2 bases, and 8 bases separated the two germline ends. As DNA, the CDR3 is TGTGCCAGCAGACAGGGCGGCAATCAGCCCCAGCATTTT. Its protein is CASRQGGNQPQHF.

The chain joins TRBV19 to TRBJ2-2; no reliable D call. Germline CDR1 LNHDA, CDR2 SQIVND (reference sequence). V dropped 6 bases and J dropped 2 bases, with 10 bases sitting between them. The CDR3 runs 14 residues. The chain's CDR3 is CASRDGTNTGELFF. DNA of the CDR3: TGTGCCAGTAGGGACGGAACAAACACCGGGGAGCTGTTTTTT.

The CDR3 DNA reads as TGCGCCAGCAGCCCTAGCGGGAACCTAATATTGGAAGGCTACACCTTC. Amino acids: CASSPSGNLILEGYTF. This rearrangement joins TRBV5-1 to TRBJ1-2, with D unresolved. The CDR3 is made up of 16 amino acids. Germline V gene sequence: CDR1 SGHRS, CDR2 YFSETQ. V was clipped by 4 bases and J by 8 bases, with 24 bases between them.

This clone showed up just once. V and J are TRBV11-3 and TRBJ2-5; tentative D call: TRBD1 (5 bases). CDR1 is SGHNT, CDR2 YENEEA, per germline. Trimming left V 6 bases short and J 2 bases short, with 10 bases between. The CDR3 runs to 13 residues. This CDR3 is CASSSRVQETQYF. CDR3 in DNA: TGTGCCAGCAGTTCCAGGGTTCAAGAGACCCAGTACTTC. Full variable domain (rest looked up from reference TRBV11-3 and TRBJ2-5): EAGVVQSPRYKIIEKKQPVAFWCNPISGHNTLYWYLQNLGQGPELLIRYENEEAVDDSQLPKDRFSAERLKGVDSTLKIQPAELGDSAVYLCASSSRVQETQYFGPGTRLLVL.

The chain joins TRBV28 to TRBJ1-5, with TRBD1 matching over 7 bases. This CDR3 is 16 amino acids long. After removal of 4 bases from V and 2 bases from J, the junction contained 8 bases not matched to a gene. CDR1 and CDR2 from the germline V gene are MDHEN and SYDVKM. The CDR3 protein is CASSSPTGEGNQPQHF. The CDR3 DNA is TGTGCCAGCAGTTCACCTACAGGGGAGGGCAATCAGCCCCAGCATTTT. The whole variable domain, remainder taken from reference TRBV28 and TRBJ1-5, is DVKVTQSSRYLVKRTGEKVFLECVQDMDHENMFWYRQDPGLGLRLIYFSYDVKMKEKGDIPEGYSVSREKKERFSLILESASTNQTSMYLCASSSPTGEGNQPQHFGDGTRLSIL.

The V call is TRBV30, the J call TRBJ2-5; D not certain. V gave up 0 bases and J gave up 7 bases, with 12 bases separating them. The CDR3 is made up of 13 amino acids. Per germline, CDR1 GTSNPN and CDR2 SVGIG (reference sequence). The CDR3 is CAWSVVVAGTQYF. CDR3 sequence (DNA): TGTGCCTGGAGTGTAGTGGTAGCTGGGACCCAGTACTTC.